The rows below give T cell receptor beta chains drawn from one sample of a study of blood T cell repertoires in COVID-19. Profiling relied on immunoSEQ multiplex PCR, and the TCRdb table lists in-frame clones only, not all of them. The sample includes around 91,000 clones, 79% of them seen just once. The sample consisted of peripheral blood. The receptors stem from a woman at least 80 years old with active or convalescent COVID-19. CDR3s include the opening cysteine and the closing phenylalanine or tryptophan. For some rows the clone size is stated as once, few or many, or as a class when expanded; others skip it.

. | TRBJ2-7 | TRBV20-1 | CSARLQGEQYF
. | TRBJ2-1 | TRBV4-3 | CASSQGLAFDEQFF
. | TRBJ1-1 | TRBV7-6 | CASSPRTGPNTEAFF
. | TRBJ2-7 | TRBV4-2 | CATAEGTRVRYF
few | TRBJ1-4 | TRBV5-4 | CASGRATNEKLFF
. | TRBJ2-1 | TRBV7-3 | CASSLREAGGPSYNEQFF
. | TRBJ2-7 | TRBV6-6 | CASSYGGRDEQYF
. | TRBJ1-5 | TRBV29-1 | CSVGGRNQPQHF
. | TRBJ2-7 | TRBV28 | CASSSPRTSDPYEQYF
. | TRBJ2-7 | TRBV10-3 | CAISEQGTRVSYEQYF
. | TRBJ2-7 | TRBV6-2/TRBV6-3 | CASSPSAGGPGEQYF
. | TRBJ2-3 | TRBV5-1 | CASSSGTATDTQYF
. | TRBJ2-1 | TRBV29-1 | CSARRPGVSGSYNEQFF
. | TRBJ1-2 | TRBV5-1 | CASSLADSYGYTF
. | TRBJ2-7 | TRBV6-5 | CASSLAGTGTYEQYF
. | TRBJ2-7 | TRBV14 | CASSRAGTVYEQYF
few | TRBJ2-2 | TRBV6-4 | CASSVEASYGELFF
once | TRBJ1-5 | TRBV6-5 | CASSTRWGVNQPQHF
few | TRBJ2-4 | TRBV15 | CATSRVGATGVLQKNIQYF
. | TRBJ2-3 | TRBV7-3 | CASSSKPVSGGRTDTQYF
. | TRBJ1-6 | TRBV10-3 | CAISDPSSYNSPLHF
. | TRBJ1-3 | TRBV5-4 | CASRAQGVPGNTIYF
. | TRBJ1-2 | TRBV27 | CASSPTGSSSYGYTF
. | TRBJ2-1 | TRBV27 | CASRDPGSEQFF
. | TRBJ2-3 | TRBV4-3 | CASSHEGQLDTQYF
. | TRBJ2-1 | TRBV28 | CASSFPSGRKEQFF
. | TRBJ1-2 | TRBV19 | CASSTDRNYGYTF
. | TRBJ1-5 | TRBV6-5 | CASRGTGGDQPQHF
. | TRBJ2-2 | TRBV29-1 | CSAYRGPGELFF